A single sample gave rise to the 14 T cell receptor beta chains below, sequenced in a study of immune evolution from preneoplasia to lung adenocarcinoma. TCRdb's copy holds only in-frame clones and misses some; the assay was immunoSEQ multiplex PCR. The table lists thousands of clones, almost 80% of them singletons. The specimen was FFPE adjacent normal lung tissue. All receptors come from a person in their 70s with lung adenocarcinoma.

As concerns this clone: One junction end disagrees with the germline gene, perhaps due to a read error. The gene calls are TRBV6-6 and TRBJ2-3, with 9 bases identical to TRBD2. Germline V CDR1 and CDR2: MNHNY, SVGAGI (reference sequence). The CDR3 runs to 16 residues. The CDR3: CASSDSGGGAADTQYF. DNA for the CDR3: TGTGCCAGCAGTGACTCAGGCGGGGGGGCCGCAGATACGCAGTATTTT.

The CDR3 loop reads CASSPSGLAGAPGELFF. The CDR3 nucleotides are TGTGCCAGCAGCCCTTCCGGACTAGCGGGGGCCCCAGGGGAGCTGTTTTTT. This chain links TRBV7-9 with TRBJ2-2, with TRBD2 matching over 13 bases. V lost 5 bases to trimming and J lost 8 bases; unmatched junction nucleotides: 11. From germline, CDR1 is SEHNR and CDR2 FQNEAQ (reference sequence). There are 17 residues in the CDR3.

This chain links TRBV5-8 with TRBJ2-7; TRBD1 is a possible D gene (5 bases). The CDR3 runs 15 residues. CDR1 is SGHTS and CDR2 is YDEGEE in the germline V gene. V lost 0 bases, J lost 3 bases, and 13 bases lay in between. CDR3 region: CASSLVQPGLYEQYF. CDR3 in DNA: TGTGCCAGCAGCTTGGTACAGCCAGGGCTCTACGAGCAGTACTTC.

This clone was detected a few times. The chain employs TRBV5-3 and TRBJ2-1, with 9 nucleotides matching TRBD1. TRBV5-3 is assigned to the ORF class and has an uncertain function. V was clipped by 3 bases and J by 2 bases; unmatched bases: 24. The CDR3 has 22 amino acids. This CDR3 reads CARSSRWDREIASSGTYNEQFF. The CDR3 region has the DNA TGTGCCAGAAGCTCCCGTTGGGACAGGGAAATCGCAAGTTCCGGAACCTACAATGAGCAGTTCTTC.

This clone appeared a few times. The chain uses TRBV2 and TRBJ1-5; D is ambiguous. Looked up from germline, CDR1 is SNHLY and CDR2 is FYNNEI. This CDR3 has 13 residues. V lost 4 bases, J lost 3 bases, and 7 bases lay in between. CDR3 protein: CASSGQDNQPQHF. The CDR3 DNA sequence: TGTGCCAGCAGTGGTCAGGACAATCAGCCCCAGCATTTT.

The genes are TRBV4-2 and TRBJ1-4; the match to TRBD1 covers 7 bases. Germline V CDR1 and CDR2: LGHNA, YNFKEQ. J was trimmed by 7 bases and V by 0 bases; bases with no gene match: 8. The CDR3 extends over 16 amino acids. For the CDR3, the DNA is TGTGCCAGCAGCCAAGACCCCGGGACAGAGGGTGAAAAACTGTTTTTT. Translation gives CASSQDPGTEGEKLFF.

The CDR3 DNA is TGTGCCAGCAGCGCAGGGGACGCGCGCACCTACAATGAGCAGTTCTTC. Translation: CASSAGDARTYNEQFF. The J gene is TRBJ2-1, the V gene TRBV5-4; perhaps TRBD1 as D (6 bases). V was shortened by 4 bases and J by 2 bases, with 16 bases between the two germline ends. CDR1 and CDR2 (germline): SGHNT, YYREEE (reference sequence). This CDR3 is built from 16 residues.

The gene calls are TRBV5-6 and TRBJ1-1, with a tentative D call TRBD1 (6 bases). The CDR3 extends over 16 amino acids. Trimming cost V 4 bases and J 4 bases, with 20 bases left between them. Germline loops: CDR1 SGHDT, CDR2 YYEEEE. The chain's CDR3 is CASSTLDGGGGTEAFF. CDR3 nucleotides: TGTGCCAGCAGCACCCTGGATGGGGGCGGGGGCACTGAAGCTTTCTTT.

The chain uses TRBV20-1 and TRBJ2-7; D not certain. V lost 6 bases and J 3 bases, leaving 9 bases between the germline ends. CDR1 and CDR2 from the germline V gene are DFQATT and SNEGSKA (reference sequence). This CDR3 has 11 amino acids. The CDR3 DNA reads TGCAGTGCCGCGGATCTCTACGAGCAGTACTTC. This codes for CSAADLYEQYF.

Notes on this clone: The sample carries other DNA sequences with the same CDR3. CDR3: CASTPRGQLNTEAFF. CDR3 DNA sequence: TGCGCCAGCACCCCAAGGGGACAGCTGAACACTGAAGCTTTCTTT. This chain uses TRBV4-1 with TRBJ1-1; 7 nucleotides line up with TRBD1. This CDR3 has 15 amino acids. Germline V CDR1 and CDR2: MGHRA, YSYEKL. The J segment lost 0 bases and the V segment lost 7 bases, leaving 8 bases of the junction unmatched.

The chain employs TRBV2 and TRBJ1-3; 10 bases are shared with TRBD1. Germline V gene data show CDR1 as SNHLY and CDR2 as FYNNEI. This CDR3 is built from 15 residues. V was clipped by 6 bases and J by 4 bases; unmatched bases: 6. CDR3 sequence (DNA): TGTGCCAGCAGAGACTGGACAGGGGGAGGAAACACCATATATTTT. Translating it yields CASRDWTGGGNTIYF.

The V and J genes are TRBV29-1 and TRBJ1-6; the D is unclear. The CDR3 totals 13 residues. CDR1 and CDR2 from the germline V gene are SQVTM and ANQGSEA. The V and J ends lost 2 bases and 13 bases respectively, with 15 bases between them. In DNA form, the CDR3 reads TGCAGCGTTGAATTGCAGGCCCAAGGGCCCCTCCACTTT. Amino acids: CSVELQAQGPLHF.

The CDR3 DNA follows: TGTGCCAGCAGTTTCAGCGGGGGAACCTACGAGCAGTACTTC. Translated: CASSFSGGTYEQYF. The chain links TRBV28 to TRBJ2-7, with 8 bases that match TRBD2. Germline V gene sequence: CDR1 MDHEN, CDR2 SYDVKM. The CDR3 has 14 amino acids. V was pared by 3 bases and J by 2 bases, with 3 bases of the junction left unmatched. The variable domain in full, completed from reference TRBV28 and TRBJ2-7, reads DVKVTQSSRYLVKRTGEKVFLECVQDMDHENMFWYRQDPGLGLRLIYFSYDVKMKEKGDIPEGYSVSREKKERFSLILESASTNQTSMYLCASSFSGGTYEQYFGPGTRLTVT.

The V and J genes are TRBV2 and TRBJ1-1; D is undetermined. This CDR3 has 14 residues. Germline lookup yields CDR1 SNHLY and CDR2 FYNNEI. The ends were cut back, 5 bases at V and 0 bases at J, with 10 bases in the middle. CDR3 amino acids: CASSTTSLNTEAFF. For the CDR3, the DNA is TGTGCCAGCAGTACGACAAGCTTGAACACTGAAGCTTTCTTT. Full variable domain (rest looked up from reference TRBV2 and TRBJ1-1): EPEVTQTPSHQVTQMGQEVILRCVPISNHLYFYWYRQILGQKVEFLVSFYNNEISEKSEIFDDQFSVERPDGSNFTLKIRSTKLEDSAMYFCASSTTSLNTEAFFGQGTRLTVV.